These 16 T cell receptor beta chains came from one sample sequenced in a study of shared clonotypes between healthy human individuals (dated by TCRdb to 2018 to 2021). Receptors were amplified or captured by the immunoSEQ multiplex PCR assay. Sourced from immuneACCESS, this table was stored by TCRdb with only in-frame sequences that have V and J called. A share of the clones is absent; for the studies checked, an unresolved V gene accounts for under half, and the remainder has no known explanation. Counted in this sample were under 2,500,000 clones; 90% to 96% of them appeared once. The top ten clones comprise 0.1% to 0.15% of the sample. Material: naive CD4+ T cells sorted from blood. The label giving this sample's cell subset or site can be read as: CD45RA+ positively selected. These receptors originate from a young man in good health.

CDR3 amino acids: CAIRTDSVVEAFF. DNA for the CDR3: TGTGCCATCAGAACGGACAGCGTGGTTGAAGCTTTCTTT. V usage is TRBV10-3 and J usage is TRBJ1-1; a weak D match, TRBD1 (6 bases). Trimming pared 6 bases from V and 7 bases from J, leaving 15 bases between. Germline assignment: CDR1 ENHRY and CDR2 SYGVKD. This CDR3 comprises 13 residues.

The CDR3, as DNA: TGTGCCAGCAGTTACTCACAGGTGGGCTATGGCTACACCTTC. The encoded protein is CASSYSQVGYGYTF. The rearrangement uses TRBV6-5 and TRBJ1-2, with a tentative D call TRBD1 (5 bases). In germline, CDR1 is MNHEY, CDR2 SVGAGI. The length of the CDR3 is 14 residues. The V gene lost 0 bases and the J gene lost 4 bases, with 9 bases spanning the gap.

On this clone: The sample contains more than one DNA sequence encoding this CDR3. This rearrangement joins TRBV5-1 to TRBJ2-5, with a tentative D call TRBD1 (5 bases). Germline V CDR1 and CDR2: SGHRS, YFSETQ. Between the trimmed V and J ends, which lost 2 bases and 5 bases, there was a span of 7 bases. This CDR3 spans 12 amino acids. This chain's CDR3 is CASSLPGETQYF. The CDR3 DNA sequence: TGCGCCAGCAGCTTACCAGGGGAGACCCAGTACTTC.

DNA for the CDR3: TGCGCCAGCAGCCAAGAGACGGGGAGCCCCGAGCAGTTCTTC. Translated: CASSQETGSPEQFF. V usage is TRBV4-3 and J usage is TRBJ2-1; D is perhaps TRBD2 (5 bases). CDR3 length: 14 amino acids. Between the trimmed V and J ends, which lost 0 bases and 10 bases, there was a span of 13 bases. Germline V gives CDR1 LGHNA, CDR2 YSLEER.

The DNA for the CDR3 is TGTGCCAGCATATTAAGCGTCGGGGGGAACACTGAAGCTTTCTTT. This translates into CASILSVGGNTEAFF. The V gene is TRBV28, the J gene TRBJ1-1; TRBD1 is a possible D gene (5 bases). Looked up from germline, CDR1 is MDHEN and CDR2 is SYDVKM. V was cut by 7 bases and J by 1 base, with 16 bases left in between. This CDR3 region has 15 residues.

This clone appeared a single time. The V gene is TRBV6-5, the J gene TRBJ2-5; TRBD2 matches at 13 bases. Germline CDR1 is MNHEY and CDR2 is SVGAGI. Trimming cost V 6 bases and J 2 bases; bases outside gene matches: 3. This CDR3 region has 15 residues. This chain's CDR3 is CASSTLAGGQETQYF. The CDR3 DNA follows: TGTGCCAGCAGCACACTAGCGGGAGGGCAAGAGACCCAGTACTTC.

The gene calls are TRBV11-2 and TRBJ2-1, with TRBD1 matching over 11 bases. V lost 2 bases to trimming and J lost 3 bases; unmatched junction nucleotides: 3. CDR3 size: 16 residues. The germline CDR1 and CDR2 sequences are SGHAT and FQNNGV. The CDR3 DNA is TGTGCCAGCAGCTTATCCGGGACAGGGGGCTACAATGAGCAGTTCTTC. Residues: CASSLSGTGGYNEQFF.

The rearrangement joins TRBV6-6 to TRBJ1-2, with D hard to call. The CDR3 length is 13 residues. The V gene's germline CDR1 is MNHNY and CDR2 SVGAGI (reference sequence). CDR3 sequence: CASTPGTPYGYTF. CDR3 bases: TGTGCTTCAACTCCAGGAACCCCCTATGGCTACACCTTC.

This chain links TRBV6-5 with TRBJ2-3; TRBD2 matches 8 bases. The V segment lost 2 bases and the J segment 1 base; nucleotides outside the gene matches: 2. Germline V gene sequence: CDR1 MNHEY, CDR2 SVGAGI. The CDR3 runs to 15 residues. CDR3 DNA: TGTGCCAGCAGTTACGTAGCGGGACGCACAGATACGCAGTATTTT. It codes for CASSYVAGRTDTQYF.

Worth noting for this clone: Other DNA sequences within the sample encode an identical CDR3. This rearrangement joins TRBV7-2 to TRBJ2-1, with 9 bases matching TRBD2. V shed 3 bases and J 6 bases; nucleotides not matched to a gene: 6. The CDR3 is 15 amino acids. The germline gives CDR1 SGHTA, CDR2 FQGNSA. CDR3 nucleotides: TGTGCCAGCAGCTTGGCGGGAGGGCCCTTCAATGAGCAGTTCTTC. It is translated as CASSLAGGPFNEQFF.

The CDR3, as DNA: TGTGCCAGCAGTTCCCTAGCGGGGGGTTTTTCCGGGGAGCTGTTTTTT. Amino acids: CASSSLAGGFSGELFF. The chain joins TRBV6-5 to TRBJ2-2, with 11 bases that match TRBD2. CDR1 is MNHEY, CDR2 SVGAGI, per germline. The CDR3 has 16 residues. Germline trimming cut 4 bases from V and 6 bases from J; bases unmatched to any gene: 7.

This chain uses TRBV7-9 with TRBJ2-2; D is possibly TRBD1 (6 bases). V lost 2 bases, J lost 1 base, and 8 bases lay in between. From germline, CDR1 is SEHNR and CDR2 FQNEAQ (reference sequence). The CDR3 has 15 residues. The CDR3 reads CASSLPGQNTGELFF. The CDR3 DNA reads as TGTGCCAGCAGCTTACCGGGACAGAACACCGGGGAGCTGTTTTTT.

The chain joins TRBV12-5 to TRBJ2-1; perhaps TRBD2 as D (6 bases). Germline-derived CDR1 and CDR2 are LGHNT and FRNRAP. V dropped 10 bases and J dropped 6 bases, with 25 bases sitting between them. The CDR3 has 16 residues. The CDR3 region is CATGKWEASIGNEQFF. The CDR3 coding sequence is TGTGCTACCGGAAAGTGGGAGGCCTCGATCGGCAATGAGCAGTTCTTC.

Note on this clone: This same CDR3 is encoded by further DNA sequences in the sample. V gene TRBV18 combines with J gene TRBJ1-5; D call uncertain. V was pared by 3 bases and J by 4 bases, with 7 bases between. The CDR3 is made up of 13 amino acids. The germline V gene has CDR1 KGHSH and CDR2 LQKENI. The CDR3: CASSPEGNQPQHF. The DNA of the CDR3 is TGTGCCAGCTCACCGGAAGGGAATCAGCCCCAGCATTTT.

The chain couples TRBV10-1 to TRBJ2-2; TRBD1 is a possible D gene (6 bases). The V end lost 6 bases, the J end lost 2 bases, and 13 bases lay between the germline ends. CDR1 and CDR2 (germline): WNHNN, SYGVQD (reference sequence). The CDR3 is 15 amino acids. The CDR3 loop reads CASSPEGVNTGELFF. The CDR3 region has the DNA TGCGCCAGCAGCCCCGAGGGGGTCAACACCGGGGAGCTGTTTTTT.

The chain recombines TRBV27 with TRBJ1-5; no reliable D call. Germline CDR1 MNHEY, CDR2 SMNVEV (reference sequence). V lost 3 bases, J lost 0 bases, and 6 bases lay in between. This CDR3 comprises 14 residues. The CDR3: CASSFADSNQPQHF. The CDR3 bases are TGTGCCAGCAGTTTTGCCGATAGCAATCAGCCCCAGCATTTT.